These 21 T cell receptor beta chains were sequenced from one sample in a study of read filtering for tumor transcriptome and immune sequencing. The library was built from roughly 400 ng RNA with molecular barcoded adaptors for alpha/delta and beta/gamma chains. TCRdb re-called the reads with MiXCR, one entry per CDR3 protein. The sample yields about 46,000 distinct CDR3 sequences, about 20% seen once. The material sequenced was a population of CD138-negative cells sorted from bone marrow. The receptors derive from a donor aged 40 or older with multiple myeloma.

Of note for this clonotype: This could be a read error, since a much larger clone is one nucleotide away. V and J are TRBV30 and TRBJ1-2, with TRBD1 matching 10 bases. Germline CDR1 GTSNPN, CDR2 SVGIG (reference sequence). The CDR3 length is 15 residues. CDR3 nucleotide sequence: TGTGCCTGGAGTCTTCCGGGACAGGGGAACTGTGGCTACACCTTC. Translating gives CAWSLPGQGNCGYTF.

This clonotype was picked up many times. The chain is built from TRBV7-9 and TRBJ2-7; D assignment may be TRBD1 or TRBD2 (5 bases each). Germline loops: CDR1 SEHNR, CDR2 FQNEAQ (reference sequence). This CDR3 has 17 amino acids. The ends were cut back, 4 bases at V and 2 bases at J, with 21 bases in the middle. The CDR3 coding sequence is TGTGCCAGCAGCTCCCCTCTGGGGGACGTGGGGACCTACGAGCAGTACTTC. The encoded protein is CASSSPLGDVGTYEQYF.

The rearrangement uses TRBV29-1 and TRBJ2-7, with TRBD2 identical over 16 bases. Trimming at V came to 6 bases and at J to 4 bases, leaving 9 bases not matched to a gene. Germline V gene data show CDR1 as SQVTM and CDR2 as ANQGSEA. The length of the CDR3 is 16 residues. Here the CDR3 reads CSVTSGTSGRAYEQYF. The CDR3 region has the DNA TGCAGCGTGACCTCCGGGACTAGCGGGAGGGCATACGAGCAGTACTTC.

This clonotype was seen ten or more times. This chain joins TRBV12-3 or TRBV12-4 and TRBJ2-5; 11 bases align to TRBD2. The CDR3 is made up of 16 amino acids. Trimming removed 6 bases from V and 1 base from J; junction bases left unmatched: 7. CDR3 nucleotides: TGTGCCAGCAGCCCTGGGACTAGCGGAACCCAAGAGACCCAGTACTTC. It is translated as CASSPGTSGTQETQYF.

There are a few counts of this clonotype. A read error may explain this, as a much larger clone is one base away. The chain is built from TRBV28 and TRBJ1-1, with no clear D. V lost 4 bases and J 0 bases, leaving 9 bases between the germline ends. The CDR3 length is 14 residues. The germline V gene has CDR1 MDHEN and CDR2 SYDVKM. The CDR3 coding sequence is TGTGCCAGCAGTTCAATATTCATGAACACTGAAGCTTTCTTT. This encodes CASSSIFMNTEAFF.

Many counts were recorded for this clonotype. The V call is TRBV19, the J call TRBJ2-1; TRBD2 might be the D (5 bases). The CDR3 runs to 10 residues. Per the germline V gene, CDR1 is LNHDA and CDR2 is SQIVND (reference sequence). V was shortened by 8 bases and J by 9 bases, with 8 bases between the two germline ends. CDR3 nucleotides: TGTGCCAGTGAGGGAGCTGAGCAGTTCTTC. As protein: CASEGAEQFF. Filled out from reference TRBV19 and TRBJ2-1, the complete variable domain reads DGGITQSPKYLFRKEGQNVTLSCEQNLNHDAMYWYRQDPGQGLRLIYYSQIVNDFQKGDIAEGYSVSREKKESFPLTVTSAQKNPTAFYLCASEGAEQFFGPGTRLTVL.

The V and J genes are TRBV7-9 and TRBJ2-1; no firm D call. This CDR3 region has 16 residues. From germline, CDR1 is SEHNR and CDR2 FQNEAQ (reference sequence). Trimming left V 5 bases short and J 3 bases short, with 17 bases between. CDR3 in DNA: TGTGCCAGCAGCACAAAGATCGGTGCAGACTACAATGAGCAGTTCTTC. The encoded protein is CASSTKIGADYNEQFF.

The chain joins TRBV3-1 to TRBJ2-7; D ambiguous. Germline V gene data show CDR1 as LGHDT and CDR2 as YNNKEL (reference sequence). The CDR3 runs 12 residues. V lost 0 bases and J 6 bases, leaving 6 bases between the germline ends. CDR3: CASSQDLFEQYF. For the CDR3, the DNA is TGTGCCAGCAGCCAAGATCTCTTCGAGCAGTACTTC.

About this clonotype: A read error may explain this, as a much larger clone is one base away. Given the absence of the conserved phenylalanine or tryptophan at the CDR3 end, a read error is likely. The chain uses TRBV12-3 or TRBV12-4 and TRBJ2-3; D unclear. The CDR3 is 15 residues long. Trimming took 5 bases from V and 2 from J, leaving 14 bases between them. CDR3 bases: TGTGCCAGCAGTCCCCCGGGCGAACCCACAGATACGCAGTATCTT. Translating gives CASSPPGEPTDTQYL.

Remarks on this clonotype: This sequence is one base from a far larger clone and is likely a read error. J is TRBJ1-4 and V is TRBV10-3; 14 bases line up with TRBD2. The J call may be wrong; the DNA end is better matched by TRBJ2-3. Germline CDR1 is ENHRY and CDR2 is SYGVKD. This CDR3 region has 17 residues. The CDR3 here is CAISGGLAGVSTDAQYF. The CDR3 DNA is TGTGCCATCAGTGGGGGACTAGCGGGAGTGAGCACAGATGCGCAGTATTTT.

This clonotype has at least ten counts. This rearrangement joins TRBV7-8 to TRBJ2-1; no clear D. This CDR3 is 15 amino acids long. Trimming took off 2 bases at V and 2 bases at J, with 10 bases between the two ends. Germline assignment: CDR1 SGHVS and CDR2 FQNEAQ. CDR3 in amino acids: CASSLSPNPYNEQFF. The CDR3 nucleotides are TGTGCCAGCAGCTTATCGCCGAACCCCTACAATGAGCAGTTCTTC.

This clonotype showed up just a few times. The chain uses TRBV20-1 and TRBJ2-5; perhaps TRBD2 as D (5 bases). This CDR3 spans 15 amino acids. From germline, CDR1 is DFQATT and CDR2 SNEGSKA (reference sequence). V was pared by 0 bases and J by 4 bases, with 15 bases between. CDR3 sequence reads: CSARDLRETPETQYF. The CDR3 DNA sequence: TGCAGTGCTAGAGATTTGAGGGAGACCCCAGAGACCCAGTACTTC.

Ten or more counts support this clonotype. The rearrangement uses TRBV29-1 and TRBJ2-1, with 7 bases identical to TRBD1. This CDR3 is 13 amino acids long. CDR1 is SQVTM, CDR2 ANQGSEA, per germline. J lost 4 bases, V lost 5 bases, and 5 bases had no gene match. CDR3 in amino acids: CSVSGQKYNEQFF. The CDR3 coding sequence is TGCAGCGTTTCGGGACAGAAATACAATGAGCAGTTCTTC.

This clonotype was observed at least ten times. The chain recombines TRBV14 with TRBJ1-1; 9 bases align to TRBD1. Germline trimming cut 6 bases from V and 4 bases from J; bases unmatched to any gene: 9. The CDR3 has 15 residues. Germline V gene data show CDR1 as SGHDN and CDR2 as FVKESK. The CDR3 bases are TGTGCCAGCAGTAGGGGTACAGGGGGCTCCACTGAAGCTTTCTTT. Amino acids: CASSRGTGGSTEAFF.

Regarding this clonotype: Just one base apart from a much larger clone, this may be a read error. The chain is built from TRBV12-3 or TRBV12-4 and TRBJ1-2, with a tentative D call TRBD1 (5 bases). The CDR3 runs to 13 residues. CDR3 residues: CVSSFRQSYGYTF. In nucleotides, the CDR3 is TGTGTCAGCAGCTTCAGACAGAGCTATGGCTACACCTTC.

The table lists this clonotype with many counts. This chain uses TRBV7-6 with TRBJ2-5; D gene uncertain. There are 14 residues in the CDR3. The ends were cut back, 2 bases at V and 5 bases at J, with 12 bases in the middle. Germline assignment: CDR1 SGHVS and CDR2 FNYEAQ. This chain's CDR3 is CASSLLPSRETQYF. In nucleotides, the CDR3 is TGTGCCAGCAGCTTATTACCTAGTCGGGAGACCCAGTACTTC.

This clonotype was counted many times. The chain links TRBV20-1 to TRBJ1-1; D is undetermined. The CDR3 spans 13 residues. V gave up 1 base and J gave up 1 base, with 7 bases separating them. Germline values: CDR1 DFQATT, CDR2 SNEGSKA (reference sequence). The CDR3 here is CSARGQENTEAFF. The DNA for the CDR3 is TGCAGTGCTAGAGGCCAGGAGAACACTGAAGCTTTCTTT.

This clonotype was seen a handful of times. This sequence may be a read error, since a much larger clone differs from it by one base. The chain links TRBV29-1 to TRBJ1-2; D might be TRBD1 (6 bases). The CDR3 runs to 13 residues. Germline V gene lookup returns CDR1 SQVTM and CDR2 ANQGSEA. V lost 5 bases, J lost 5 bases, and 15 bases lay in between. CDR3 in DNA: TGCAGCGTTCTGGGAGGGCAGGGGTATGGCTACACCTTC. This sequence encodes CSVLGGQGYGYTF.

Note on this clonotype: The CDR3 ends on some other residue instead of the conserved phenylalanine or tryptophan, so this is likely a read error. This sequence joins TRBV6-6 and TRBJ1-1; a weak D match, TRBD1 (5 bases). This CDR3 has 13 amino acids. V was cut by 7 bases and J by 4 bases, with 13 bases left in between. Per germline, CDR1 MNHNY and CDR2 SVGAGI (reference sequence). CDR3 sequence reads: CASNPGGGTEAFV. DNA for the CDR3: TGTGCCAGCAATCCGGGGGGGGGCACTGAAGCTTTCGTT.

This clonotype is labeled as large. The V and J genes are TRBV30 and TRBJ2-1; 7 bases match TRBD1. CDR3 length: 16 residues. CDR1 and CDR2 from the germline V gene are GTSNPN and SVGIG (reference sequence). Trimming at V came to 0 bases and at J to 10 bases, leaving 15 bases not matched to a gene. This CDR3 is CAWSVPTGQAPLEQFF. DNA of the CDR3: TGTGCCTGGAGTGTACCGACCGGACAGGCCCCTTTAGAGCAGTTCTTC.

At least ten counts were recorded for this clonotype. This chain connects TRBV14 to TRBJ2-3; weak D call: TRBD2 (5 bases). The CDR3 is made up of 13 amino acids. CDR1 SGHDN and CDR2 FVKESK come from the germline V gene. V dropped 4 bases and J dropped 3 bases, with 8 bases sitting between them. CDR3 region: CASSPPGTDTQYF. In DNA form, the CDR3 reads TGTGCCAGCAGCCCCCCGGGGACAGATACGCAGTATTTT.